The sample holds a few counts of the clone carrying this T cell receptor (beta chain). What it recognizes is unknown. The DNA is omitted, as the CDR3 cannot be located on it reliably, and the CDR3 follows TCRdb's listing. Germline CDR1 and CDR2: MGHDK and SYGVNS. The CDR3 region is 12 residues in length, termini included. Constant-segment-primed 5'RACE gave TCR alpha and TCR beta cDNA libraries with sample barcodes and UMIs. TCRdb redid the calling of the 5' RACE reads with MiXCR, one entry per CDR3 protein. The sample consists of 250,000 to 350,000 distinct CDR3 sequences, approximately 15% of them appearing once. These data belong to a study of T-cell memory formation after mild COVID-19. Study-level results: Clones which contracted sat mainly in CM and EM if CD4+, and in EMRA if CD8+. Certain responding clones were present in pre-infection memory, suggesting participation of cross-reactive memory. Clones that contracted from day 15 to 85 were balanced CD4/CD8, while later expanders leaned CD4+.

The sequenced sample was PBMCs or a T cell subset sorted from them (not recorded which). This sequence joins TRBV25-1 and TRBJ2-7; the table's D call of TRBD1 was not tested on the DNA. The TCR was taken from a young man who had mild COVID-19 (a few samples of this study predate the infection). Cell type and time point are not known. CDR3 loop: CASSVGQGALYV.